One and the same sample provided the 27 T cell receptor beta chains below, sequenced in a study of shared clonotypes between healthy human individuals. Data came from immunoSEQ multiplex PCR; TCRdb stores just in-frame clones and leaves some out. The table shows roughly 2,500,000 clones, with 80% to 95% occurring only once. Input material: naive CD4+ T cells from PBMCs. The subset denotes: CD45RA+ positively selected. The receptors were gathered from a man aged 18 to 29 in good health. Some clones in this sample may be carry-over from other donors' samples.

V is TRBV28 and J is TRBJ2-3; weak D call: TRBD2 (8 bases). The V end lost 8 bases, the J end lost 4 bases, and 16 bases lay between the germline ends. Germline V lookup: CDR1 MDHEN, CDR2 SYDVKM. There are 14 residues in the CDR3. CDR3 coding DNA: TGTGCCAGCGGGGACAGCGGGAGAGCAGATACGCAGTATTTT. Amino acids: CASGDSGRADTQYF.

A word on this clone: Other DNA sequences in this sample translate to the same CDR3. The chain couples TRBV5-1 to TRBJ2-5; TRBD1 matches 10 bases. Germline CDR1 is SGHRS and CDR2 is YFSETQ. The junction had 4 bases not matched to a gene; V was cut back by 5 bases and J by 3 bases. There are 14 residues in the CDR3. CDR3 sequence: CASRPGTGEETQYF. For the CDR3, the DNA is TGCGCCAGCAGGCCCGGGACAGGGGAAGAGACCCAGTACTTC.

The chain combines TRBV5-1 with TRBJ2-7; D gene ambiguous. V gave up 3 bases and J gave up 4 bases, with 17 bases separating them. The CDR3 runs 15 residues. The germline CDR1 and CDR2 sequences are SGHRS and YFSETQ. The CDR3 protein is CASSSRHQSAYEQYF. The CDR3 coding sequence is TGCGCCAGCAGCTCGCGCCACCAGAGTGCTTACGAGCAGTACTTC.

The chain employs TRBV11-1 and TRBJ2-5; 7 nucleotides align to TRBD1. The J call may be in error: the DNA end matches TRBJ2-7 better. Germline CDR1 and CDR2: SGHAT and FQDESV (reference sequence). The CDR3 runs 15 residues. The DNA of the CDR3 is TGTGCCAGCAGATTCGGGACAGAGAGCTCCTACGAGCAGTACTTC. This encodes CASRFGTESSYEQYF.

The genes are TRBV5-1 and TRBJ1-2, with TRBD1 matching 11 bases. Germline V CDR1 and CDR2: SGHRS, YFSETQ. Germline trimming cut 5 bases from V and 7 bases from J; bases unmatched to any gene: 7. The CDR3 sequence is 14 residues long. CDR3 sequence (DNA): TGCGCCAGCAGACAGGGGACAGGGGGTTTTGGCTACACCTTC. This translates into CASRQGTGGFGYTF.

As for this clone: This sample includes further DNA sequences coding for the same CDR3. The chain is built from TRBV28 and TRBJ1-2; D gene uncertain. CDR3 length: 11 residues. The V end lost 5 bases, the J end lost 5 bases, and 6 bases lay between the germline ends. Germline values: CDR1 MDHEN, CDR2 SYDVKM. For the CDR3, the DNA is TGTGCCAGCAGTACTTCTTATGGCTACACCTTC. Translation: CASSTSYGYTF.

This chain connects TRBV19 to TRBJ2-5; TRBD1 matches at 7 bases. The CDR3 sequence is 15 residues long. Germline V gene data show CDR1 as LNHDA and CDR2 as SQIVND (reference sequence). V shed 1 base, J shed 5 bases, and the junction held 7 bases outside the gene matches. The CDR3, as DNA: TGTGCCAGTAGTATAGGGGACAGCGGCAGGGAGACCCAGTACTTC. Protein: CASSIGDSGRETQYF. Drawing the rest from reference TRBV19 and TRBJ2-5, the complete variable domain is DGGITQSPKYLFRKEGQNVTLSCEQNLNHDAMYWYRQDPGQGLRLIYYSQIVNDFQKGDIAEGYSVSREKKESFPLTVTSAQKNPTAFYLCASSIGDSGRETQYFGPGTRLLVL.

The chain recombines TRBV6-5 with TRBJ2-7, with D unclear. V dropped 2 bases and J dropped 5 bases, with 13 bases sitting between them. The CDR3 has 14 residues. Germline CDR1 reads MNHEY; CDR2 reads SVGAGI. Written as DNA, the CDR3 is TGTGCCAGCAGTTACGGGTTACAGTGGGACGAGCAGTACTTC. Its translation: CASSYGLQWDEQYF.

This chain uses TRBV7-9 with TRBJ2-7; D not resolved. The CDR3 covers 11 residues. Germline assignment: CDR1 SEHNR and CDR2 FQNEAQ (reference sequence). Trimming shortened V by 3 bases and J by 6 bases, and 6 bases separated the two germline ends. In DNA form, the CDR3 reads TGTGCCAGCAGCTTCTCTCTCGAGCAGTACTTC. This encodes CASSFSLEQYF.

The CDR3: CASSLSPAGQGVGTEAFF. The CDR3, as DNA: TGTGCCAGCAGTTTATCCCCCGCGGGACAGGGGGTAGGCACTGAAGCTTTCTTT. This chain links TRBV28 with TRBJ1-1, with 11 bases aligning to TRBD1. V was clipped by 1 base and J by 4 bases; unmatched bases: 11. The CDR3 is made up of 18 amino acids. Germline lookup yields CDR1 MDHEN and CDR2 SYDVKM. Full variable domain (outside the CDR3, taken from reference TRBV28 and TRBJ1-1): DVKVTQSSRYLVKRTGEKVFLECVQDMDHENMFWYRQDPGLGLRLIYFSYDVKMKEKGDIPEGYSVSREKKERFSLILESASTNQTSMYLCASSLSPAGQGVGTEAFFGQGTRLTVV.

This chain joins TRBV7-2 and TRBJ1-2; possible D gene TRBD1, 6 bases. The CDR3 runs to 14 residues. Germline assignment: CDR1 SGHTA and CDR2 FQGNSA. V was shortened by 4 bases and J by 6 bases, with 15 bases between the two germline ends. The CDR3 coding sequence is TGTGCCAGCAGCTCGATAAACAGGGAGGATGGCTACACCTTC. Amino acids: CASSSINREDGYTF.

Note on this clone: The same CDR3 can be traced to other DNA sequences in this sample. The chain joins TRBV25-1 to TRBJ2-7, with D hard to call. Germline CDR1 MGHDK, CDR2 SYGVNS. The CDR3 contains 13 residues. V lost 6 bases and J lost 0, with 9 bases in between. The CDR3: CASSGGNSYEQYF. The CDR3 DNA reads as TGTGCCAGCAGCGGCGGAAACTCCTACGAGCAGTACTTC.

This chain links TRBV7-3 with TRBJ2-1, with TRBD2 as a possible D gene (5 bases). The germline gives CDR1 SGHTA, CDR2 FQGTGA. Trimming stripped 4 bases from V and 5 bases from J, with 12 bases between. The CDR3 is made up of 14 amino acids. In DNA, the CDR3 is TGTGCCAGCAGCTCGACCGGGAAACACAATGAGCAGTTCTTC. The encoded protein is CASSSTGKHNEQFF.

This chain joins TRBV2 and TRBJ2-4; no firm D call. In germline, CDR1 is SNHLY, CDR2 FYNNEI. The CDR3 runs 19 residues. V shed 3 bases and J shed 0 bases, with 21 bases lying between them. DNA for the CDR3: TGTGCCAGCAGTGAGAACATCAGTAGGAGCCCCGTAGCCAAAAACATTCAGTACTTC. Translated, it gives CASSENISRSPVAKNIQYF.

CDR3 sequence reads: CASKGPSNYGYTF. Written as DNA, the CDR3 is TGCGCCAGCAAGGGCCCCTCTAACTATGGCTACACCTTC. The rearrangement uses TRBV4-1 and TRBJ1-2; D is undetermined. V lost 7 bases, J lost 0 bases, and 9 bases lay in between. The CDR3 sequence is 13 residues long. Germline V gene sequence: CDR1 MGHRA, CDR2 YSYEKL.

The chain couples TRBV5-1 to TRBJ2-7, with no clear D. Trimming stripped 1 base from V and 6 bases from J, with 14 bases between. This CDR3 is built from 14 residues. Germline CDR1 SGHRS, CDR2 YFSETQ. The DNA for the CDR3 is TGCGCCAGCAGCTTGATTGGTAGCACGTTCGAGCAGTACTTC. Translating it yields CASSLIGSTFEQYF.

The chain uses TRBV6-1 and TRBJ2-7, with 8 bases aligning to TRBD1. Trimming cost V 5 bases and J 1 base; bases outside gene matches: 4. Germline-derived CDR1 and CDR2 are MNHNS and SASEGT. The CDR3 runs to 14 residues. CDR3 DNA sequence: TGTGCCAGCAGTAGACAGGGGCCTTCCTACGAGCAGTACTTC. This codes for CASSRQGPSYEQYF.

The CDR3 nucleotides read TGCGCCAGCAGCTTGGCACCGGGACTAGGAGTCAATGAGCAGTTCTTC. It translates to CASSLAPGLGVNEQFF. J is TRBJ2-1 and V is TRBV5-1; the match to TRBD2 covers 8 bases. The CDR3 has 16 residues. The V segment lost 0 bases and the J segment 6 bases; nucleotides outside the gene matches: 8. The germline CDR1 and CDR2 sequences are SGHRS and YFSETQ.

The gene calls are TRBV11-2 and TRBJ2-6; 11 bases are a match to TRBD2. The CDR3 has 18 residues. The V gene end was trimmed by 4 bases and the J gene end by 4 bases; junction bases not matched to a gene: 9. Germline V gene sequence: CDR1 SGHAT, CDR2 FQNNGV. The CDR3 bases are TGTGCCAGCAGCTATGGACTAGCGGGTTTCTTGGGGGCCAACGTCCTGACTTTC. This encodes CASSYGLAGFLGANVLTF.

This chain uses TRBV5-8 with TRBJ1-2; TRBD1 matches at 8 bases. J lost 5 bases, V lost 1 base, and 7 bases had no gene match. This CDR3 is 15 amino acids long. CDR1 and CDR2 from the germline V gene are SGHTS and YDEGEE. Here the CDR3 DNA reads TGTGCCAGCAGCTTGCCAGGGGGCCTCCCTTATGGCTACACCTTC. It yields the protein CASSLPGGLPYGYTF.

CDR3 in DNA: TGTGCCAGCAGTTTCGCGGACAGGGACAGGGAGACCCAGTACTTC. Encoded protein: CASSFADRDRETQYF. V usage is TRBV28 and J usage is TRBJ2-5; TRBD1 matches at 8 bases. Germline-derived CDR1 and CDR2 are MDHEN and SYDVKM. V dropped 3 bases and J dropped 5; count of bases not matched to a gene: 8. This CDR3 contains 15 residues.

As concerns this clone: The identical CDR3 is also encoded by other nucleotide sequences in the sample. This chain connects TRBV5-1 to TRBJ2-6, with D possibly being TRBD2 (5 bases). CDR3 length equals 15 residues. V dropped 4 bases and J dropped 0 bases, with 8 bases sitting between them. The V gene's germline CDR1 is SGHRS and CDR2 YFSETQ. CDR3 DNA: TGCGCCAGCAGCCCGGGGAGCTCTGGGGCCAACGTCCTGACTTTC. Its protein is CASSPGSSGANVLTF.

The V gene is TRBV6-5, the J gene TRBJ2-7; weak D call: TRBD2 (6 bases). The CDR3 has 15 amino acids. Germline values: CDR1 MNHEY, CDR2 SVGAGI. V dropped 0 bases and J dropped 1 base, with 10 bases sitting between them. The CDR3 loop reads CASSYSPTRSYEQYF. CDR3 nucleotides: TGTGCCAGCAGTTACTCGCCGACTAGATCCTACGAGCAGTACTTC.

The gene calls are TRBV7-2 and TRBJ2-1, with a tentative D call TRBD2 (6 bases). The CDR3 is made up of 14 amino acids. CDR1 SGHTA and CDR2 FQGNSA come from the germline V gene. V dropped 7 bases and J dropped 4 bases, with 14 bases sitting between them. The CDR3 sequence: CASNPLATYNEQFF. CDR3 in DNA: TGTGCCAGCAACCCACTAGCCACTTACAATGAGCAGTTCTTC.

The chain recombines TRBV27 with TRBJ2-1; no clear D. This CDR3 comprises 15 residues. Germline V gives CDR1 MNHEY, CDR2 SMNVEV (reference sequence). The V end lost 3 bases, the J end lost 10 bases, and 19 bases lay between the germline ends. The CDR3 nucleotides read TGTGCCAGCAGTTTTGGGCTCCACGGGCCCGGGGAGCAGTTCTTC. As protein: CASSFGLHGPGEQFF.

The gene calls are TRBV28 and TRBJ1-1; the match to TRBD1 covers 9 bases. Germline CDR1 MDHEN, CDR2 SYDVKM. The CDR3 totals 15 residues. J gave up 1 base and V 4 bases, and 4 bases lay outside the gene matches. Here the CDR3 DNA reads TGTGCCAGCAGTTCTACAGGGGGCGCGAACACTGAAGCTTTCTTT. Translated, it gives CASSSTGGANTEAFF.

The DNA of the CDR3 is TGTGCCAGCAGTGACACCCCAAGGGGTAATGAGCAGTTCTTC. Protein sequence: CASSDTPRGNEQFF. The V call is TRBV6-1, the J call TRBJ2-1; a possible D gene is TRBD1 (5 bases). The CDR3 is 14 residues long. Germline loops: CDR1 MNHNS, CDR2 SASEGT. The V and J ends lost 3 bases and 7 bases respectively, with 13 bases between them.